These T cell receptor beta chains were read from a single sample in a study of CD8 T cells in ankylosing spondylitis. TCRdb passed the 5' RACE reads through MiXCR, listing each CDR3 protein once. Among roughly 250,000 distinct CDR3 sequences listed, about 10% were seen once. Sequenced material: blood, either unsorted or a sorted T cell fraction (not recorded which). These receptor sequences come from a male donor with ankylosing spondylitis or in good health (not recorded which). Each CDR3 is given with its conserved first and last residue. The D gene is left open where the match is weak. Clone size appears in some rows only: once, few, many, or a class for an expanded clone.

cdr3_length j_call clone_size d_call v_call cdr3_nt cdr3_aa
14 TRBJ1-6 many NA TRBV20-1 TGCAGTGCTAGCCTCGGGGGTCCGAATTCACCCCTCCACTTT CSASLGGPNSPLHF
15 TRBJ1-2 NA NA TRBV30 TGTGCCTGGAGTATATTTCTTTCCGACAGAAGAGGCTACACCTTC CAWSIFLSDRRGYTF
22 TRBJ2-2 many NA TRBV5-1 TGCGCCAGCAGCTTGGTGGGGTCGCTAACTCTACCGACCCCTTCTGAAGCCGGGGAGCTGTTTTTT CASSLVGSLTLPTPSEAGELFF
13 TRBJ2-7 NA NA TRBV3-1 TGTGCCAGCAGCCAAGACGGAAAGAACGAGCAGTACTTC CASSQDGKNEQYF
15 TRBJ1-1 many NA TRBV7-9 TGTGCCAGCAGCTTATCTCCGGACACTCACACTGAAGCTTTCTTT CASSLSPDTHTEAFF
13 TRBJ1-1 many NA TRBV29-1 TGCAGCGTTCTCGTCAACTTGAACACTGAAGCTTTCTTT CSVLVNLNTEAFF
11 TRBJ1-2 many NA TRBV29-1 TGCAGCGTTGAAGATCGGGGTGGCTACACCTTC CSVEDRGGYTF
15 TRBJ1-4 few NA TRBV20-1 TGCAGTGCTAGGGTACAGTCCTCAACTAATGAAAAACTGTTTTTT CSARVQSSTNEKLFF
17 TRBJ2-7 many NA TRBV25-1 TGTGCCAGCAGTGAGCCCCAACAGGGAGCGACTGCCTACGAGCAGTACTTC CASSEPQQGATAYEQYF
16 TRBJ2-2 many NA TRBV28 TGTGCCAGCAGCCCCGGGGGAGCGGGCCTCACCGGGGAGCTGTTTTTT CASSPGGAGLTGELFF
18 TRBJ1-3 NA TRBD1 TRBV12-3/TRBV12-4 TGTGCCAGCAGTTTAAGTCGGTTACAGGGGGACTCTGGAAACACCATATATTTT CASSLSRLQGDSGNTIYF
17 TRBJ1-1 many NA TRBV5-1 TGCGCCAGCAGCCTACCCCGGGGGGCGAGTATGAACACTGAAGCTTTCTTT CASSLPRGASMNTEAFF
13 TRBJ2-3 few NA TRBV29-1 TGCAGCACGCGGGGTTCAGAGGGAGATACGCAGTATTTT CSTRGSEGDTQYF
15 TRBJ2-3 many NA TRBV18 TGTGCCAGCTCACCGGAAGGGGCTGGCACAGATACGCAGTATTTT CASSPEGAGTDTQYF
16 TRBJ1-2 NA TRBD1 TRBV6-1 TGTGCCAGCAGTCCAGGACAGGCCGCGTTCCCCTATGGCTACACCTTC CASSPGQAAFPYGYTF
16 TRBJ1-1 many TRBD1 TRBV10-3 TGTGCCATCAGCGGACAGGGGGCTAAAGGAGTGACTGAAGCTTTCTTT CAISGQGAKGVTEAFF
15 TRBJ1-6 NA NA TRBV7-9 TGTGCCAGCAGCTTAGCGCAGGGCGCGAATTCACCCCTCCACTTT CASSLAQGANSPLHF
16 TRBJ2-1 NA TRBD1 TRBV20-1 TGCAGTGCTACAAACCGACAGGGGTATCAGTCGGATGAGCAGTTCTTC CSATNRQGYQSDEQFF
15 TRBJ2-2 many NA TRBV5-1 TGCGCCAGCAGCTTGGAGACGACATCCACCGGGGAGCTGTTTTTT CASSLETTSTGELFF
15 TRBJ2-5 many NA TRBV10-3 TGTGCCATCAGTGAGTCAGGGACTGACCAAGAGACCCAGTACTTC CAISESGTDQETQYF
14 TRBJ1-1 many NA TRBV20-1 TGCAGTGCTAGAGAGCCGACCGGCGGGAGGGGAGCTTTCTTT CSAREPTGGRGAFF
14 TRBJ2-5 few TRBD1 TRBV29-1 TGCAGCGTTGTTGGGGACAGGGGTCAAGAGACCCAGTACTTC CSVVGDRGQETQYF
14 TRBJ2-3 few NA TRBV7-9 TGTGCCAGCAGCTTGGAGCCCGATTCCGATACGCAGTATTTT CASSLEPDSDTQYF
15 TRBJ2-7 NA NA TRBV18 TGTGCCAGCTCACCACCATCGGGAGTTGGGTACGAGCAGTACTTC CASSPPSGVGYEQYF
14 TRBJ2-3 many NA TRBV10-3 TGTGCCACCAAGAGTACCGGGCCGGCAGATACGCAGTATTTT CATKSTGPADTQYF
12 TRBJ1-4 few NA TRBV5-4 TGTGCCAGCAGCCTCAGGGATGAAAAACTGTTTTTT CASSLRDEKLFF
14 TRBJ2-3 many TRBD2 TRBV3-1 TGTGCCAGCAGCCCGGGACTAGCGAGAGATACGCAGTATTTT CASSPGLARDTQYF
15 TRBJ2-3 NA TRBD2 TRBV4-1 TGCGCCAGCAGCCAAGAGGGACTAGCCACATATACGCAGTATTTT CASSQEGLATYTQYF
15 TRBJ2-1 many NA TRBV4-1 TGCGCCAGCAGGGAGCGGGTACAGTCCTACAATGAGCAGTTCTTC CASRERVQSYNEQFF
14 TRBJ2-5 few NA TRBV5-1 TGCGCCAGCAGCTTGGGCAGAGAACAAGAGACCCAGTACTTC CASSLGREQETQYF
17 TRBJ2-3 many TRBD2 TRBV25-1 TGTGCCAGCAGTGAAACTAGCGGGGGGCTGAGCACAGATACGCAGTATTTT CASSETSGGLSTDTQYF
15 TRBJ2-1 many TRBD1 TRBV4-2 TGTGCCAGCAGCCGCGACAGGGGGAGCCTCGATGAGCAGTTCTTC CASSRDRGSLDEQFF
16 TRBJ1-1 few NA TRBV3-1 TGTGCCAGCAGCCAAGATGGTATGGGGCGGAACACTGAAGCTTTCTTT CASSQDGMGRNTEAFF
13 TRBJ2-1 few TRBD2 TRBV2 TGTGCCAGCAGTGAATCCCCCAAGCGGGAGCCGTTCTTC CASSESPKREPFF
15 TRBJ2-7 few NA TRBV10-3 TGTGCCATCGGGGGGTACTGGGGAATATACTACGAGCAGTACTTC CAIGGYWGIYYEQYF
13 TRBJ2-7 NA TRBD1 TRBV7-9 TGTGCCAGCAGCTTAGATTTGAGGACAGGGGCGTACTTC CASSLDLRTGAYF
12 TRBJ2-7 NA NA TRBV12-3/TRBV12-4 TGTGCCAGCAGTTTGGCCCACTACGAGCAGTACTTC CASSLAHYEQYF
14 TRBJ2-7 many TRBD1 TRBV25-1 TGTGCCAGCAGTGCAGGGGGTCTTTCCTACGAGCAGTACTTC CASSAGGLSYEQYF
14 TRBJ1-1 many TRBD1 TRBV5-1 TGCGCCAGCAATATTGGACAGGGGAACACTGAAGCTTTCTTT CASNIGQGNTEAFF
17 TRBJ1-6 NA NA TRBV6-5 TGTGCCAGCAGTTACCGGGTTTCGGACAGAGATAATTCACCCCTCCACTTT CASSYRVSDRDNSPLHF
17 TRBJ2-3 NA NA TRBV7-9 TGTGCCAGCAGCCCAAAAGCCCGGATCATCCTCGAAGATACGCAGTATTTT CASSPKARIILEDTQYF
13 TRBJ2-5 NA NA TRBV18 TGTGCCAGCTCACCAAACAGGCGGGAGACCCAGTACTTC CASSPNRRETQYF
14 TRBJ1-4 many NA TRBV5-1 TGCGCCAGCAGCTTGGGCTCCCGCGGGGAAAAACTGTTTTTT CASSLGSRGEKLFF
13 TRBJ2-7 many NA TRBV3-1 TGTGCCAGCAGCCAAGATGAATTCTACGAGCAGTACTTC CASSQDEFYEQYF
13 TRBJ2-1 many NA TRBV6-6 TGTGCCAGCTCACCGGGACGCCACAATGAGCAGTTCTTC CASSPGRHNEQFF
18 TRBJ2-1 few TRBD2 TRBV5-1 TGCGCCAGCAGCTTGGGAATCGGTAGCGGGGGGGTGAACAATGAGCAGTTCTTC CASSLGIGSGGVNNEQFF
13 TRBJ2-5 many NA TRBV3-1 TGTGCCAGCAGGAGGGGGGGCGCAGAGACCCAGTACTTC CASRRGGAETQYF
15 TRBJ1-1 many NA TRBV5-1 TGCGCCAGCAGCGGTGGCGGATTTATGAACACTGAAGCTTTCTTT CASSGGGFMNTEAFF
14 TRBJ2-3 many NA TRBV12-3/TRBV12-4 TGTGCCAGCAGTCCCCGACTGGGAACAGATACGCAGTATTTT CASSPRLGTDTQYF
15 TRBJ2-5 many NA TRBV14 TGTGCCAGCAGCCCGAGAAGCATGGTAAAAGAGACCCAGTACTTC CASSPRSMVKETQYF
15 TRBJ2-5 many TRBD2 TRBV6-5 TGTGCCAGCAGTTACTCGGGACTAGCGGGAGAGACCCAGTACTTC CASSYSGLAGETQYF